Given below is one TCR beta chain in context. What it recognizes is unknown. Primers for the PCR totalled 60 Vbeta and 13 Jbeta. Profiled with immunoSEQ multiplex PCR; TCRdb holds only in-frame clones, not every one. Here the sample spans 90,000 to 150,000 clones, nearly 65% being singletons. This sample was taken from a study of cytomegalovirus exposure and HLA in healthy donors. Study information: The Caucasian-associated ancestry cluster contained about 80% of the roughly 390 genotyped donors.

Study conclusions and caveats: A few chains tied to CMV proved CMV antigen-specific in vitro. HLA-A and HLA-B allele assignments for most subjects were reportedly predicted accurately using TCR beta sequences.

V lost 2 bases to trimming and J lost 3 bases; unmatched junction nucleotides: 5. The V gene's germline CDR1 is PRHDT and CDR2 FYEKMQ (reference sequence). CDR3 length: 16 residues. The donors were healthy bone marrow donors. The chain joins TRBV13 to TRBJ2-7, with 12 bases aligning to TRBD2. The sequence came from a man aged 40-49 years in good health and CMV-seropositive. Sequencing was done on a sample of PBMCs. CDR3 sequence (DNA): TGTGCCAGCAGCTTAAGACTAGCGGGAGTAGGCTACGAGCAGTACTTC. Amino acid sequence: CASSLRLAGVGYEQYF. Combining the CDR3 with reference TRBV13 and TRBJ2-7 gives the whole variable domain AAGVIQSPRHLIKEKRETATLKCYPIPRHDTVYWYQQGPGQDPQFLISFYEKMQSDKGSIPDRFSAQQFSDYHSELNMSSLELGDSALYFCASSLRLAGVGYEQYFGPGTRLTVT.